A single sample gave rise to the 25 T cell receptor beta chains below, sequenced in a study of blood T cell repertoires in COVID-19. The protocol was immunoSEQ multiplex PCR, while the TCRdb copy is restricted to in-frame clones and leaves out a portion. The top ten clones hold 15% of a sample with roughly 70,000 clones, 76% of them seen once. Specimen: peripheral blood. The receptor source for this set is a man aged 55 to 70 with COVID-19, enrolled during active disease.

This clone was seen a few times. The J gene is TRBJ1-1, the V gene TRBV12-3 or TRBV12-4; D may be TRBD1 (6 bases). V gave up 5 bases and J gave up 6 bases, with 13 bases separating them. This CDR3 has 13 residues. CDR3: CASSVVQGPEAFF. CDR3 nucleotide sequence: TGTGCCAGCAGTGTCGTACAGGGACCTGAAGCTTTCTTT.

The chain is built from TRBV20-1 and TRBJ1-2; D is undetermined. The germline V gene encodes CDR1 DFQATT and CDR2 SNEGSKA (reference sequence). V shed 7 bases and J shed 6 bases, with 9 bases lying between them. The CDR3 totals 10 residues. In DNA, the CDR3 is TGCAGTGTATACAGTGATGGCTACACCTTC. Protein sequence: CSVYSDGYTF.

The rearrangement joins TRBV27 to TRBJ2-2; the match to TRBD2 covers 10 bases. The CDR3 is 16 residues long. Germline assignment: CDR1 MNHEY and CDR2 SMNVEV (reference sequence). Germline trimming cut 3 bases from V and 5 bases from J; bases unmatched to any gene: 6. For the CDR3, the DNA is TGTGCCAGCAGTTTCTCTAGCGGGAGAGGGACCGGGGAGCTGTTTTTT. It yields the protein CASSFSSGRGTGELFF.

This clone was detected only once. V is TRBV2 and J is TRBJ2-2, with 12 bases fitting TRBD2. The CDR3 loop spans 15 amino acids. V lost 8 bases and J lost 6; bases outside the gene matches: 7. From germline, CDR1 is SNHLY and CDR2 FYNNEI. The CDR3 coding sequence is TGTGCCAGCTCCACTAGCGGGGGGAGTCCCGGGGAGCTGTTTTTT. It yields the protein CASSTSGGSPGELFF. The full variable domain, with the rest looked up from reference TRBV2 and TRBJ2-2, is EPEVTQTPSHQVTQMGQEVILRCVPISNHLYFYWYRQILGQKVEFLVSFYNNEISEKSEIFDDQFSVERPDGSNFTLKIRSTKLEDSAMYFCASSTSGGSPGELFFGEGSRLTVL.

This clone was picked up a small number of times. This rearrangement joins TRBV7-9 to TRBJ1-5, with D hard to call. This CDR3 contains 18 residues. Trimming removed 0 bases from V and 3 bases from J, with 18 bases in between. Germline CDR1 reads SEHNR; CDR2 reads FQNEAQ (reference sequence). The CDR3 DNA reads TGTGCCAGCAGCTTAGCGAAGGGAGGAGACCCCCTCAATCAGCCCCAGCATTTT. As protein: CASSLAKGGDPLNQPQHF.

The V and J genes are TRBV29-1 and TRBJ2-4; TRBD2 is a possible D gene (6 bases). CDR3 length: 14 amino acids. The V end lost 7 bases, the J end lost 0 bases, and 13 bases lay between the germline ends. CDR1 SQVTM and CDR2 ANQGSEA come from the germline V gene. In DNA, the CDR3 is TGCAGCGCTGGGGACTCCCCAGCCAAAAACATTCAGTACTTC. Translation gives CSAGDSPAKNIQYF. The whole variable domain, remainder taken from reference TRBV29-1 and TRBJ2-4, is SAVISQKPSRDICQRGTSLTIQCQVDSQVTMMFWYRQQPGQSLTLIATANQGSEATYESGFVIDKFPISRPNLTFSTLTVSNMSPEDSSIYLCSAGDSPAKNIQYFGAGTRLSVL.

V usage is TRBV20-1 and J usage is TRBJ2-3, with D maybe TRBD2 (5 bases). The V gene's germline CDR1 is DFQATT and CDR2 SNEGSKA (reference sequence). The ends were cut back, 3 bases at V and 4 bases at J, with 17 bases in the middle. This CDR3 is 15 amino acids long. The CDR3 DNA is TGCAGTGCTAGTAACACTAGGATCTCCCCAGATACGCAGTATTTT. Translated, it gives CSASNTRISPDTQYF.

In its sample, this clone was seen once. V is TRBV24-1 and J is TRBJ2-2; TRBD2 might be the D (6 bases). CDR3 size: 15 residues. Germline V gives CDR1 KGHDR, CDR2 SFDVKD. Trimming shortened V by 3 bases and J by 9 bases, and 16 bases separated the two germline ends. The DNA for the CDR3 is TGTGCCACCAGTGATCCCGGGACTGGCGAGAGGGAGCTGTTTTTT. As protein: CATSDPGTGERELFF.

The chain has TRBV5-5 and TRBJ2-3; 8 bases align to TRBD2. Germline V gene sequence: CDR1 SGHKS, CDR2 YYEKEE (reference sequence). With V trimmed by 4 bases and J by 5 bases, 6 bases remained unmatched. The CDR3 spans 14 residues. The CDR3 here is CASSPKRGRDTQYF. As DNA, the CDR3 is TGTGCCAGCAGCCCAAAGCGGGGGAGAGATACGCAGTATTTT. Together with reference TRBV5-5 and TRBJ2-3, the CDR3 gives the full variable domain: DAGVTQSPTHLIKTRGQQVTLRCSPISGHKSVSWYQQVLGQGPQFIFQYYEKEERGRGNFPDRFSARQFPNYSSELNVNALLLGDSALYLCASSPKRGRDTQYFGPGTRLTVL.

This chain connects TRBV10-3 to TRBJ2-2; TRBD2 matches at 9 bases. The CDR3 sequence is 13 residues long. With V trimmed by 6 bases and J by 6 bases, 2 bases remained unmatched. Germline CDR1 ENHRY, CDR2 SYGVKD. The CDR3 spells CAIRGLAAGELFF. As DNA, the CDR3 is TGTGCCATCAGGGGACTAGCTGCCGGGGAGCTGTTTTTT.

This clone was seen a few times. This chain joins TRBV6-6 and TRBJ2-3, with 11 bases lining up with TRBD2. The CDR3 sequence is 17 residues long. Germline loops: CDR1 MNHNY, CDR2 SVGAGI (reference sequence). J gave up 1 base and V 6 bases, and 9 bases lay outside the gene matches. The CDR3 DNA follows: TGTGCCAGCAGCCGAGGACTAGCGGGCCAAGGCACAGATACGCAGTATTTT. Translation: CASSRGLAGQGTDTQYF.

The J gene is TRBJ2-1, the V gene TRBV5-1, with 16 bases lining up with TRBD2. In germline, CDR1 is SGHRS, CDR2 YFSETQ. This CDR3 region has 16 residues. Trimming took 4 bases from V and 9 from J; bases not matched to a gene: 7. The CDR3 bases are TGCGCCAGCAGCCCGGGACTAGCGGGGGGGCAGTTTGAGCAGTTCTTC. The encoded protein is CASSPGLAGGQFEQFF.

The J gene is TRBJ2-3, the V gene TRBV10-1, with TRBD1 matching 10 bases. CDR3 length equals 15 residues. J gave up 3 bases and V 0 bases, and 0 bases lay outside the gene matches. Germline values: CDR1 WNHNN, CDR2 SYGVQD (reference sequence). The CDR3 DNA follows: TGCGCCAGCAGTGAGTCGGGACAGGGGACAGATACGCAGTATTTT. Encoded protein: CASSESGQGTDTQYF.

The J gene is TRBJ2-3, the V gene TRBV6-5; 13 positions match TRBD2. CDR1 and CDR2 (germline): MNHEY, SVGAGI. With V trimmed by 11 bases and J by 6 bases, 11 bases remained unmatched. This CDR3 is built from 15 residues. CDR3 nucleotide sequence: TGTGCCCCTCATAGACTAGCGGGAGGTCGGGATACGCAGTATTTT. As protein: CAPHRLAGGRDTQYF.

This chain links TRBV3-1 (or the pseudogene TRBV3-2) with TRBJ2-7; 8 positions agree with TRBD1. This CDR3 spans 14 amino acids. Germline V gene lookup returns CDR1 LGHDT and CDR2 YNNKEL (reference sequence). Trimming cost V 5 bases and J 6 bases; bases outside gene matches: 9. In DNA, the CDR3 is TGTGCCAGCAGCAAGCAGGGGGCAGGGTTCGAGCAGTACTTC. Encoded protein: CASSKQGAGFEQYF.

The rearrangement joins TRBV5-1 to TRBJ2-1; a possible D gene is TRBD1 (6 bases). The germline CDR1 and CDR2 sequences are SGHRS and YFSETQ. V dropped 0 bases and J dropped 7 bases, with 11 bases sitting between them. The CDR3 covers 14 residues. The CDR3 loop reads CASSLGPGANEQFF. The CDR3 coding sequence is TGCGCCAGCAGCTTGGGCCCAGGGGCTAATGAGCAGTTCTTC.

This chain uses TRBV10-3 with TRBJ2-3; TRBD2 aligns across 10 bases. With V trimmed by 8 bases and J by 2 bases, 7 bases remained unmatched. This CDR3 contains 15 residues. Germline CDR1 reads ENHRY; CDR2 reads SYGVKD. CDR3 region: CAIGSAGGNTDTQYF. CDR3 coding DNA: TGTGCCATCGGTTCAGCGGGAGGGAACACAGATACGCAGTATTTT.

With respect to this clone: This CDR3 is also generated by other DNA sequences in the sample. J is TRBJ1-2 and V is TRBV4-1, with D tentatively TRBD1 (5 bases). Between the trimmed V and J ends, which lost 3 bases and 1 base, there was a span of 9 bases. Germline V CDR1 and CDR2: MGHRA, YSYEKL. This CDR3 comprises 14 residues. CDR3: CASSQETVNYGYTF. Written as DNA, the CDR3 is TGCGCCAGCAGCCAGGAGACAGTTAACTATGGCTACACCTTC.

J is TRBJ2-3 and V is TRBV3-1 (or the pseudogene TRBV3-2); D is possibly TRBD2 (5 bases). Germline loops: CDR1 LGHDT, CDR2 YNNKEL (reference sequence). Deletions cut 1 base from V and 15 bases from J, with 11 bases between. The CDR3 length is 11 residues. The CDR3 nucleotides are TGTGCCAGCAGCCAAGGTACGGGGTTCTATTTT. Protein sequence: CASSQGTGFYF.

The DNA of the CDR3 is TGCAGCGTTGAAGTGGGAGGGGGGGAGACCCAGTACTTC. Its protein product is CSVEVGGGETQYF. The gene calls are TRBV29-1 and TRBJ2-5; the D gene is possibly TRBD2 (7 bases). Between the trimmed V and J ends, which lost 1 base and 5 bases, there was a span of 11 bases. The CDR3 is 13 residues long. CDR1 and CDR2 from the germline V gene are SQVTM and ANQGSEA.

The chain is built from TRBV15 and TRBJ1-2, with 9 nucleotides matching TRBD1. Looked up from germline, CDR1 is LNHNV and CDR2 is YYDKDF (reference sequence). The CDR3 extends over 15 amino acids. V dropped 5 bases and J dropped 6; count of bases not matched to a gene: 10. CDR3 DNA: TGTGCCACCAGCCCCGGAGGGACAGGGTCCCATGGCTACACCTTC. Translating gives CATSPGGTGSHGYTF.

The chain is built from TRBV3-1 (or the pseudogene TRBV3-2) and TRBJ2-1; 7 bases fit TRBD1. The V gene's germline CDR1 is LGHDT and CDR2 YNNKEL (reference sequence). The CDR3 contains 18 residues. V shed 1 base and J 5 bases; nucleotides not matched to a gene: 14. The CDR3 coding sequence is TGTGCCAGCAGCCAAGGAAAGATAGACAGGGTATCGGACAATGAGCAGTTCTTC. Protein: CASSQGKIDRVSDNEQFF.

This clone occurred a few times. The chain joins TRBV19 to TRBJ1-4; 9 bases fit TRBD1. The CDR3 consists of 14 residues. The V segment lost 5 bases and the J segment 4 bases; nucleotides outside the gene matches: 2. CDR1 is LNHDA and CDR2 is SQIVND in the germline V gene (reference sequence). CDR3 bases: TGTGCCAGTAGTGCGACAGGGGGTAATGAAAAACTGTTTTTT. Translating gives CASSATGGNEKLFF. The full variable domain, completed using reference TRBV19 and TRBJ1-4, is DGGITQSPKYLFRKEGQNVTLSCEQNLNHDAMYWYRQDPGQGLRLIYYSQIVNDFQKGDIAEGYSVSREKKESFPLTVTSAQKNPTAFYLCASSATGGNEKLFFGSGTQLSVL.

The table lists this clone with a count of one. The chain recombines TRBV11-3 with TRBJ1-1; D call uncertain. The CDR3 totals 15 residues. V was trimmed by 5 bases and J by 0 bases, leaving 13 bases between them. Looked up from germline, CDR1 is SGHNT and CDR2 is YENEEA. This CDR3 is CASSPVSVMNTEAFF. DNA for the CDR3: TGTGCCAGCAGCCCAGTGAGCGTAATGAACACTGAAGCTTTCTTT.

J is TRBJ2-1 and V is TRBV19, with 8 nucleotides matching TRBD2. The CDR3 covers 14 residues. After removal of 5 bases from V and 8 bases from J, the junction contained 8 bases not matched to a gene. Per germline, CDR1 LNHDA and CDR2 SQIVND (reference sequence). CDR3 nucleotides: TGTGCCAGTAGTCTGACTAGCGCTATAGATGAGCAGTTCTTC. It specifies CASSLTSAIDEQFF.